One sample yielded the 20 T cell receptor beta chains listed below, sequenced in a study of cytomegalovirus exposure and HLA in healthy donors (dated by TCRdb to the late 2010s). Receptor amplification or capture employed the immunoSEQ multiplex PCR assay. A mixture of 60 forward primers for TCR Vbeta segments and 13 reverse primers for TCR Jbeta segments was used in the multiplex PCR. TCRdb holds this immuneACCESS table with in-frame rearrangements only. Some clones are missing; in checked studies, unresolved V genes explain under half, and the rest has no known cause. Within this sample are around 150,000 clones, with over 75% of them counted one time only. Clones ranked in the top ten supply roughly 2% of the sample. The sample taken for sequencing was PBMCs. All receptors come from a human donor in good health.

This chain links TRBV5-1 with TRBJ2-5, with TRBD2 as a possible D gene (7 bases). Per the germline V gene, CDR1 is SGHRS and CDR2 is YFSETQ. Trimming took 7 bases from V and 4 from J, leaving 17 bases between them. The CDR3 runs 14 residues. The CDR3 protein is CASSNGGALETQYF. The CDR3 DNA is TGCGCCAGCTCTAATGGGGGGGCACTAGAGACCCAGTACTTC. The variable domain in full, completed from reference TRBV5-1 and TRBJ2-5, reads KAGVTQTPRYLIKTRGQQVTLSCSPISGHRSVSWYQQTPGQGLQFLFEYFSETQRNKGNFPGRFSGRQFSNSRSEMNVSTLELGDSALYLCASSNGGALETQYFGPGTRLLVL.

The chain joins TRBV7-2 to TRBJ2-4; 7 positions match TRBD2. Trimming at V came to 2 bases and at J to 9 bases, leaving 10 bases not matched to a gene. This CDR3 region has 15 residues. CDR1 is SGHTA and CDR2 is FQGNSA in the germline V gene. The CDR3 coding sequence is TGTGCCAGCAGCTTAAATCCGGGGGGATACAGCATTCAGTACTTC. This gives the protein CASSLNPGGYSIQYF.

This sequence joins TRBV4-1 and TRBJ2-6; D not certain. Per germline, CDR1 MGHRA and CDR2 YSYEKL. There are 16 residues in the CDR3. V lost 0 bases and J 1 base, leaving 7 bases between the germline ends. In DNA, the CDR3 is TGCGCCAGCAGCCAAGAATCAGAATCTGGGGCCAACGTCCTGACTTTC. Residues: CASSQESESGANVLTF.

The rearrangement joins TRBV11-2 to TRBJ2-5, with D possibly TRBD1 on 5 matching bases. Germline loops: CDR1 SGHAT, CDR2 FQNNGV. The V end lost 4 bases, the J end lost 5 bases, and 11 bases lay between the germline ends. The CDR3 loop spans 13 amino acids. The CDR3 DNA sequence: TGTGCCAGCAGCTCGCAGGGTGCGGAGACCCAGTACTTC. This gives the protein CASSSQGAETQYF.

The genes are TRBV19 and TRBJ1-5; possibly TRBD1 for D (5 bases). Germline V gene sequence: CDR1 LNHDA, CDR2 SQIVND (reference sequence). V dropped 8 bases and J dropped 9 bases, with 14 bases sitting between them. The CDR3 covers 12 residues. The CDR3 protein is CASAGWGRPQHF. The CDR3, as DNA: TGTGCCAGTGCAGGGTGGGGTAGGCCCCAGCATTTT.

The V gene is TRBV10-2, the J gene TRBJ1-1, with D possibly being TRBD1 (6 bases). This CDR3 is 15 amino acids long. V gave up 2 bases and J gave up 0 bases, with 10 bases separating them. Germline-derived CDR1 and CDR2 are WSHSY and SAAADI. The CDR3 nucleotides are TGCGCCAGCAGTGAGGGACAGACACTGAACACTGAAGCTTTCTTT. The encoded protein is CASSEGQTLNTEAFF.

This sequence joins TRBV11-1 and TRBJ1-1; no reliable D call. V shed 5 bases and J shed 2 bases, with 12 bases lying between them. CDR1 is SGHAT and CDR2 is FQDESV in the germline V gene (reference sequence). The CDR3 loop spans 14 amino acids. This chain's CDR3 is CASSPRSSNTEAFF. CDR3 nucleotides: TGTGCCAGCAGCCCGCGCTCGAGTAACACTGAAGCTTTCTTT.

The chain couples TRBV7-8 to TRBJ2-2; 9 positions agree with TRBD2. The CDR3 length is 17 residues. V trimming: 5 bases; J trimming: 7 bases; junction bases outside the gene matches: 14. The germline V gene has CDR1 SGHVS and CDR2 FQNEAQ. CDR3 sequence reads: CASSAFWAGGPGGELFF. The CDR3 DNA reads as TGTGCCAGCAGCGCGTTTTGGGCGGGGGGGCCAGGCGGGGAGCTGTTTTTT.

The rearrangement uses TRBV19 and TRBJ1-1, with D uncertain. V was cut by 4 bases and J by 11 bases, with 11 bases left in between. The CDR3 covers 11 residues. CDR1 is LNHDA, CDR2 SQIVND, per germline (reference sequence). The CDR3 bases are TGTGCCAGTAGTACGGACTTGATGGCTTTCTTT. It is translated as CASSTDLMAFF.

This chain uses TRBV6-6 with TRBJ2-1; 9 positions match TRBD2. This CDR3 region has 16 residues. Germline V gene data show CDR1 as MNHNY and CDR2 as SVGAGI (reference sequence). With V trimmed by 3 bases and J by 1 base, 4 bases remained unmatched. In nucleotides, the CDR3 is TGTGCCAGCAGTTATAGCGGGGGAGATTCCTACAATGAGCAGTTCTTC. Translated, it gives CASSYSGGDSYNEQFF.

This chain joins TRBV7-9 and TRBJ1-2, with D possibly being TRBD1 (6 bases). The ends were cut back, 5 bases at V and 5 bases at J, with 24 bases in the middle. The CDR3 is 17 residues long. CDR1 and CDR2 (germline): SEHNR, FQNEAQ (reference sequence). CDR3 protein: CASSPQGVKYLGYGYTF. CDR3 coding DNA: TGTGCCAGCAGCCCACAGGGAGTCAAGTACTTAGGATATGGCTACACCTTC.

The chain joins TRBV2 to TRBJ2-2; 7 bases are a match to TRBD1. Trimming removed 5 bases from V and 2 bases from J; junction bases left unmatched: 8. The CDR3 extends over 16 amino acids. Per germline, CDR1 SNHLY and CDR2 FYNNEI. CDR3 sequence reads: CASSPETGSNTGELFF. The CDR3 coding sequence is TGTGCCAGCAGTCCCGAGACAGGGTCCAACACCGGGGAGCTGTTTTTT.

The chain links TRBV2 to TRBJ2-3; TRBD2 might be the D (6 bases). Germline V gene sequence: CDR1 SNHLY, CDR2 FYNNEI. V was clipped by 11 bases and J by 3 bases, with 15 bases between them. This CDR3 region has 13 residues. Written as DNA, the CDR3 is TGTGCCGCCGCGGCGGGGCGAACAGATACGCAGTATTTT. Its protein is CAAAAGRTDTQYF.

The V gene is TRBV9, the J gene TRBJ2-1; D gene uncertain. V was pared by 3 bases and J by 5 bases, with 6 bases between. The CDR3 contains 12 residues. CDR1 and CDR2 from the germline V gene are SGDLS and YYNGEE. CDR3 in DNA: TGTGCCAGCAGCGGGAGTAACAATGAGCAGTTCTTC. Its protein is CASSGSNNEQFF.

V usage is TRBV20-1 and J usage is TRBJ1-1, with unresolved D. With 7 bases removed from V and 0 bases from J, the gap between germline ends came to 6 bases. Germline CDR1 reads DFQATT; CDR2 reads SNEGSKA (reference sequence). This CDR3 has 11 residues. The CDR3 region is CSGKLNTEAFF. DNA of the CDR3: TGCAGTGGAAAGCTGAACACTGAAGCTTTCTTT.

The chain joins TRBV27 to TRBJ2-7; D is uncertain. Germline assignment: CDR1 MNHEY and CDR2 SMNVEV (reference sequence). There are 16 residues in the CDR3. V was clipped by 1 base and J by 2 bases, with 15 bases between them. The CDR3 nucleotides read TGTGCCAGCAGTTTATATCCCGGAGACCCGCCCTACGAGCAGTACTTC. The encoded protein is CASSLYPGDPPYEQYF.

In its sample, this clone was seen once. DNA of the CDR3: TGTGCCAGCAGTTATTTAGCGGGGGGAACCTACAATGAGCAGTTCTTC. Translating gives CASSYLAGGTYNEQFF. This sequence joins TRBV6-5 and TRBJ2-1; 10 bases are shared with TRBD2. V trimming: 3 bases; J trimming: 2 bases; junction bases outside the gene matches: 4. From germline, CDR1 is MNHEY and CDR2 SVGAGI. CDR3 length: 16 amino acids.

This clone occurred once. The chain joins TRBV4-1 to TRBJ2-7, with 15 nucleotides matching TRBD2. Trimming took 3 bases from V and 12 from J; bases not matched to a gene: 9. Germline V gives CDR1 MGHRA, CDR2 YSYEKL. This CDR3 has 15 residues. This CDR3 reads CASSQEPGLAGGLYF. CDR3 sequence (DNA): TGCGCCAGCAGCCAGGAACCGGGACTAGCGGGGGGTCTGTACTTC.

This chain uses TRBV5-1 with TRBJ2-1; no reliable D call. This CDR3 has 14 residues. Germline values: CDR1 SGHRS, CDR2 YFSETQ. Trimming pared 0 bases from V and 2 bases from J, leaving 6 bases between. CDR3 DNA: TGCGCCAGCAGCTTGGGCCCTACCTACAATGAGCAGTTCTTC. Amino acids: CASSLGPTYNEQFF.

The chain employs TRBV10-3 and TRBJ2-5; D might be TRBD1 (5 bases). Near its end, the DNA agrees better with TRBJ2-7, so the J call may be wrong. Germline V gives CDR1 ENHRY, CDR2 SYGVKD. This CDR3 has 14 residues. CDR3 nucleotide sequence: TGTGCCATCAGTGAGGGGCAGGGCTCCTACGAGCAGTACTTC. Its protein product is CAISEGQGSYEQYF.